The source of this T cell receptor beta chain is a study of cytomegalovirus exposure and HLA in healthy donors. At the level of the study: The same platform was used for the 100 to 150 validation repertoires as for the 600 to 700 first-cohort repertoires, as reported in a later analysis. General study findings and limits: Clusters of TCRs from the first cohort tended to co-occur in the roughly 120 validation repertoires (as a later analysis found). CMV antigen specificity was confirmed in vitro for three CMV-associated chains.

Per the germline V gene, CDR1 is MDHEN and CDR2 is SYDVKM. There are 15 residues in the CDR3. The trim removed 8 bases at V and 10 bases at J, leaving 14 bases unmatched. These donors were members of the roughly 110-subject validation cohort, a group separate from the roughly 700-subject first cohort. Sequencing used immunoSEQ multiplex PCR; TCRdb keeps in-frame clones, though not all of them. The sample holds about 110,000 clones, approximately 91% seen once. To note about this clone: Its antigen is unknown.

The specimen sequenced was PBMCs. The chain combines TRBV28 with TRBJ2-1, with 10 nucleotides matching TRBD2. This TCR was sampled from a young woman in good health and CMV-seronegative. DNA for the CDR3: TGTGCCAGCGGTCGGGGGCTAGCGGGAGCGGGCGAGCAGTTCTTC. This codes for CASGRGLAGAGEQFF. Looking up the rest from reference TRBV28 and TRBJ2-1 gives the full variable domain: DVKVTQSSRYLVKRTGEKVFLECVQDMDHENMFWYRQDPGLGLRLIYFSYDVKMKEKGDIPEGYSVSREKKERFSLILESASTNQTSMYLCASGRGLAGAGEQFFGPGTRLTVL.